The 27 T cell receptor beta chains given below trace back to one sample, sequenced in a study of brain T cells in children with intractable seizures. The data were produced by immunoSEQ multiplex PCR, yet TCRdb's version contains in-frame clones alone and is incomplete. The table includes about 340,000 clones, about 93% detected once. Specified time point: blood from clinic visit 5 months post-surgery; TSC patient then seizure free. Sequenced here: peripheral blood, sampled 4 to 5 months after surgery. These receptors were taken from a boy younger than two with tuberous sclerosis and intractable seizures.

The rearrangement links TRBV11-2 to TRBJ2-7; D not resolved. Germline-derived CDR1 and CDR2 are SGHAT and FQNNGV. The CDR3 contains 18 residues. V was cut by 7 bases and J by 3 bases, with 28 bases left in between. CDR3 protein: CASTLNPPGSVGVYEQYF. The CDR3 nucleotides are TGTGCCAGCACCCTAAATCCTCCCGGGTCGGTCGGTGTCTACGAGCAGTACTTC.

The chain carries TRBV6-5 and TRBJ1-1; a weak D match, TRBD1 (5 bases). The germline V gene encodes CDR1 MNHEY and CDR2 SVGAGI. The CDR3 consists of 15 residues. V gave up 5 bases and J gave up 4 bases, with 17 bases separating them. The CDR3 DNA follows: TGTGCCAGCAGTCCCAGGGTCAGATGGTTCACTGAAGCTTTCTTT. Translating gives CASSPRVRWFTEAFF.

The chain has TRBV27 and TRBJ2-7; TRBD1 aligns across 8 bases. V lost 7 bases and J lost 6; bases outside the gene matches: 11. Germline V gene lookup returns CDR1 MNHEY and CDR2 SMNVEV (reference sequence). This CDR3 spans 14 amino acids. CDR3 sequence (DNA): TGTGCCAGCACCCCCCGGGACAGGTTGGGCGAGCAGTACTTC. Its translation is CASTPRDRLGEQYF.

The chain joins TRBV30 to TRBJ1-6; TRBD1 might be the D (5 bases). The CDR3 runs 15 residues. Germline V gives CDR1 GTSNPN, CDR2 SVGIG (reference sequence). V lost 3 bases, J lost 11 bases, and 20 bases lay in between. The CDR3: CAWSGGFREGTPLHF. In DNA form, the CDR3 reads TGTGCCTGGAGCGGGGGGTTCAGGGAAGGTACACCCCTCCACTTT.

This chain links TRBV27 with TRBJ2-3; D uncertain. This CDR3 comprises 13 residues. V lost 6 bases and J 3 bases, leaving 10 bases between the germline ends. Germline V lookup: CDR1 MNHEY, CDR2 SMNVEV (reference sequence). CDR3 DNA: TGTGCCAGCAGCCATGGAGCGACAGATACGCAGTATTTT. Protein sequence: CASSHGATDTQYF.

The gene calls are TRBV9 and TRBJ1-1, with D uncertain. This CDR3 is 14 amino acids long. Germline CDR1 is SGDLS and CDR2 is YYNGEE. The V end lost 0 bases, the J end lost 0 bases, and 6 bases lay between the germline ends. The CDR3 reads CASSVAEVNTEAFF. In DNA form, the CDR3 reads TGTGCCAGCAGCGTAGCGGAAGTGAACACTGAAGCTTTCTTT.

This chain links TRBV4-1 with TRBJ1-2, with D uncertain. Germline V lookup: CDR1 MGHRA, CDR2 YSYEKL. CDR3 length: 15 amino acids. The V gene lost 0 bases and the J gene lost 7 bases, with 15 bases spanning the gap. CDR3 coding DNA: TGCGCCAGCAGCCAAGACCCCGACATCCTATTTGGCTACACCTTC. It encodes CASSQDPDILFGYTF.

V usage is TRBV3-1 (or the pseudogene TRBV3-2) and J usage is TRBJ2-5; perhaps TRBD1 as D (6 bases). V dropped 1 base and J dropped 1 base, with 10 bases sitting between them. The CDR3 sequence is 15 residues long. Germline V lookup: CDR1 LGHDT, CDR2 YNNKEL (reference sequence). This CDR3 reads CASSQVGQFQETQYF. The CDR3 DNA sequence: TGTGCCAGCAGCCAAGTAGGACAGTTCCAAGAGACCCAGTACTTC.

The chain links TRBV19 to TRBJ1-5, with D unclear. The CDR3 consists of 13 residues. Deletions cut 4 bases from V and 5 bases from J, with 9 bases between. Germline CDR1 LNHDA, CDR2 SQIVND (reference sequence). The CDR3, as DNA: TGTGCCAGTAGTAGTGGGTTTTATCAGCCCCAGCATTTT. It translates to CASSSGFYQPQHF.

J is TRBJ2-7 and V is TRBV6-5, with 7 bases lining up with TRBD2. CDR3 length equals 16 residues. With V trimmed by 0 bases and J by 2 bases, 7 bases remained unmatched. Germline assignment: CDR1 MNHEY and CDR2 SVGAGI. This CDR3 reads CASSYSRASGTYEQYF. The CDR3 DNA follows: TGTGCCAGCAGTTACTCTAGAGCTAGCGGCACCTACGAGCAGTACTTC.

The CDR3 DNA follows: TGTGCCAGCAGCGTAGGACACTATGGCTACACCTTC. Its translation is CASSVGHYGYTF. J is TRBJ1-2 and V is TRBV9; D is uncertain. CDR3 length: 12 amino acids. Germline V gene lookup returns CDR1 SGDLS and CDR2 YYNGEE. Deletions cut 0 bases from V and 3 bases from J, with 3 bases between.

The V call is TRBV27, the J call TRBJ2-7; 7 nucleotides match TRBD1. This CDR3 region has 14 residues. The V gene end was trimmed by 5 bases and the J gene end by 9 bases; junction bases not matched to a gene: 13. The germline V gene encodes CDR1 MNHEY and CDR2 SMNVEV (reference sequence). This CDR3 is CASSLRTGRGVQYF. The CDR3 DNA sequence: TGTGCCAGCAGTCTCCGGACAGGCCGTGGGGTGCAGTACTTC.

The J gene is TRBJ1-2, the V gene TRBV12-3 or TRBV12-4, with 8 positions matching TRBD1. This CDR3 comprises 13 residues. The V gene end was trimmed by 5 bases and the J gene end by 4 bases; junction bases not matched to a gene: 3. The CDR3 DNA reads TGTGCCAGCAGTGGACAGGGATCCTATGGCTACACCTTC. This codes for CASSGQGSYGYTF.

The chain joins TRBV5-6 to TRBJ1-1; no clear D gene. The CDR3 is 14 amino acids. CDR1 SGHDT and CDR2 YYEEEE come from the germline V gene. Trimming removed 0 bases at V and 5 bases at J, with 11 bases between. The CDR3 nucleotides are TGTGCCAGCAGCTTGGTTTCCAGGAGTACTGAAGCTTTCTTT. Amino acids: CASSLVSRSTEAFF.

A remark on this clone: The same CDR3 also results from other DNA sequences found in this sample. The chain uses TRBV19 and TRBJ2-7, with 8 nucleotides matching TRBD1. With V trimmed by 2 bases and J by 3 bases, 0 bases remained unmatched. There are 13 residues in the CDR3. Germline CDR1 and CDR2: LNHDA and SQIVND (reference sequence). For the CDR3, the DNA is TGTGCCAGTAGTATAACAGGGGGCTACGAGCAGTACTTC. Amino acid sequence: CASSITGGYEQYF.

The chain is built from TRBV6-4 and TRBJ2-6; 8 bases fit TRBD1. Germline CDR1 is MRHNA and CDR2 is SNTAGT. The CDR3 loop spans 16 amino acids. V was clipped by 3 bases and J by 2 bases; unmatched bases: 3. Here the CDR3 reads CASSEAGGAGANVLTF. Written as DNA, the CDR3 is TGTGCCAGCAGTGAGGCAGGGGGCGCTGGGGCCAACGTCCTGACTTTC.

This chain links TRBV5-1 with TRBJ2-4, with D possibly called TRBD1 or TRBD2 (6 bases each). The CDR3 has 14 amino acids. CDR1 is SGHRS and CDR2 is YFSETQ in the germline V gene. Trimming stripped 4 bases from V and 0 bases from J, with 8 bases between. CDR3 bases: TGCGCCAGCAGCCCGGGGGCAGCCAAAAACATTCAGTACTTC. Its protein product is CASSPGAAKNIQYF.

The chain has TRBV2 and TRBJ2-7; 9 bases are a match to TRBD1. The V segment lost 4 bases and the J segment 5 bases; nucleotides outside the gene matches: 6. Germline assignment: CDR1 SNHLY and CDR2 FYNNEI. This CDR3 has 14 amino acids. The CDR3 coding sequence is TGTGCCAGCAGTGTGGGGACAGGGTACCACGAGCAGTACTTC. Translation gives CASSVGTGYHEQYF.

This chain uses TRBV7-2 with TRBJ1-5; D might be TRBD1 (6 bases). CDR3 length: 11 residues. Trimming stripped 5 bases from V and 11 bases from J, with 10 bases between. Germline CDR1 reads SGHTA; CDR2 reads FQGNSA. CDR3 amino acids: CASSEGQSQHF. CDR3 nucleotide sequence: TGTGCCAGCAGCGAAGGACAGTCCCAGCATTTT.

The chain combines TRBV5-1 with TRBJ1-2; D not certain. There are 13 residues in the CDR3. Trimming shortened V by 0 bases and J by 4 bases, and 7 bases separated the two germline ends. Germline V lookup: CDR1 SGHRS, CDR2 YFSETQ. The CDR3 spells CASSLGLSYGYTF. The DNA of the CDR3 is TGCGCCAGCAGCTTGGGTCTGTCCTATGGCTACACCTTC.

With regard to this clone: At one of its ends the junction is not consistent with the germline gene, which may arise from a read error. The rearrangement uses TRBV27 and TRBJ2-7; 11 nucleotides agree with TRBD2. This CDR3 has 12 amino acids. Germline V gene sequence: CDR1 MNHEY, CDR2 SMNVEV (reference sequence). The CDR3 here is CASSPTSGGLSF. As DNA, the CDR3 is TGTGCCAGCAGTCCCACTAGCGGGGGACTTTCTTTC.

This chain connects TRBV9 to TRBJ1-2; D is perhaps TRBD1 (5 bases). Germline V gene data show CDR1 as SGDLS and CDR2 as YYNGEE. Trimming pared 0 bases from V and 4 bases from J, leaving 7 bases between. This CDR3 region has 13 residues. The CDR3 sequence is CASSVATGYGYTF. The CDR3 DNA is TGTGCCAGCAGCGTAGCAACAGGCTATGGCTACACCTTC.

J is TRBJ1-4 and V is TRBV2; D is ambiguous. V lost 8 bases, J lost 4 bases, and 14 bases lay in between. The length of the CDR3 is 14 residues. Germline CDR1 SNHLY, CDR2 FYNNEI. CDR3 amino acids: CASVVTQLNEKLFF. The CDR3 coding sequence is TGTGCCAGCGTCGTAACCCAACTTAATGAAAAACTGTTTTTT.

The V and J genes are TRBV2 and TRBJ1-1; D is ambiguous. This CDR3 has 14 amino acids. Germline loops: CDR1 SNHLY, CDR2 FYNNEI. Trimming removed 3 bases at V and 2 bases at J, with 10 bases between. CDR3 sequence: CASSELGRNTEAFF. The CDR3 bases are TGTGCCAGCAGTGAGTTGGGCCGTAACACTGAAGCTTTCTTT. The full variable domain, rest sourced from reference TRBV2 and TRBJ1-1, is EPEVTQTPSHQVTQMGQEVILRCVPISNHLYFYWYRQILGQKVEFLVSFYNNEISEKSEIFDDQFSVERPDGSNFTLKIRSTKLEDSAMYFCASSELGRNTEAFFGQGTRLTVV.

The V call is TRBV27, the J call TRBJ2-4, with 11 bases identical to TRBD2. Germline CDR1 is MNHEY and CDR2 is SMNVEV (reference sequence). This CDR3 spans 14 amino acids. The V and J ends lost 2 bases and 15 bases, in that order; junction bases with no gene match: 9. In nucleotides, the CDR3 is TGTGCCAGCAGTTTAACCGGGACTAGCGGAGGGAGGTACTTC. Its protein is CASSLTGTSGGRYF.

V is TRBV18 and J is TRBJ2-6; tentatively, D is TRBD1 or TRBD2 (6 bases each). The CDR3 has 16 amino acids. Trimming left V 3 bases short and J 2 bases short, with 11 bases between. Germline V gene sequence: CDR1 KGHSH, CDR2 LQKENI. CDR3 DNA: TGTGCCAGCTCACCTTCGGGGGCGACTGGGGCCAACGTCCTGACTTTC. Translating it yields CASSPSGATGANVLTF.

Turning to this clone: The identical CDR3 is also encoded by other nucleotide sequences in the sample. The chain is built from TRBV7-8 and TRBJ2-1; D not resolved. This CDR3 contains 15 residues. In germline, CDR1 is SGHVS, CDR2 FQNEAQ. V lost 1 base to trimming and J lost 2 bases, with 9 bases between them. The CDR3 sequence: CASSLEGAAYNEQFF. For the CDR3, the DNA is TGTGCCAGCAGCTTAGAGGGTGCTGCCTACAATGAGCAGTTCTTC.